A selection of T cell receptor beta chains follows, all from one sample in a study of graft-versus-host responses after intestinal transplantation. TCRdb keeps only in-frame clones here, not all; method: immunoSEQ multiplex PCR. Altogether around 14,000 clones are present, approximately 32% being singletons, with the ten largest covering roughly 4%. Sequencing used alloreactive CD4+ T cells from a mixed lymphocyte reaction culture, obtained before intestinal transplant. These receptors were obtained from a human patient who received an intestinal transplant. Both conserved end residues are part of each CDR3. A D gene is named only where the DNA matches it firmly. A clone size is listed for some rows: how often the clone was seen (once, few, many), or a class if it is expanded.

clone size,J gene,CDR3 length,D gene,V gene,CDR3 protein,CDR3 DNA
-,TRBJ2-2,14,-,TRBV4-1,CASSADFPSGELFF,TGCGCCAGCTCCGCGGACTTTCCCAGCGGGGAGCTGTTTTTT
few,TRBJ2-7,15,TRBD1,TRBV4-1,CASSHYTGVNYEQYF,TGTGCCAGCAGCCATTATACAGGGGTAAACTACGAGCAGTACTTC
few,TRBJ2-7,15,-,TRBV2,CASSSLGEAPYEQYF,TGTGCCAGCAGCTCCCTGGGAGAAGCCCCCTACGAGCAGTACTTC
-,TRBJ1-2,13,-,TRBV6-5,CASSPGPPSGYTF,TGTGCCAGCAGCCCGGGCCCTCCGAGTGGCTACACCTTC
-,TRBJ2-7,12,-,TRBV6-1,CASWGGNREQYF,TGTGCCAGCTGGGGCGGGAACCGCGAGCAGTACTTC
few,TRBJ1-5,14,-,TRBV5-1,CASSPQGFNQPQHF,TGCGCCAGCAGCCCACAGGGCTTCAATCAGCCCCAGCATTTT
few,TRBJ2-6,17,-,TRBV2,CASRRAFAISGANVLTF,TGTGCCAGCAGGAGGGCCTTCGCCATCTCTGGGGCCAACGTCCTGACTTTC
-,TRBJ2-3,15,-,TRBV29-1,CSVGGGAPSTDTQYF,TGCAGCGTTGGAGGGGGGGCCCCTAGCACAGATACGCAGTATTTT
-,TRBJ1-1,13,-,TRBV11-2,CASSLAGNTEAFF,TGTGCCAGCAGCTTAGCCGGGAACACTGAAGCTTTCTTT
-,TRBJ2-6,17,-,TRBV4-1,CASSQETGDSGANVLTF,TGCGCCAGCAGCCAAGAAACAGGAGACTCTGGGGCCAACGTCCTGACTTTC
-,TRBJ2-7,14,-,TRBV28,CASAPGLSLSWQYF,TGTGCCAGCGCCCCCGGGCTTTCACTATCTTGGCAGTACTTC
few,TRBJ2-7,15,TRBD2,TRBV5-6,CASSPELAGTYEQYF,TGTGCCAGCAGCCCGGAACTAGCGGGAACTTACGAGCAGTACTTC
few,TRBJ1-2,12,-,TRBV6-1,CASVSPYYGYTF,TGTGCCAGCGTGAGTCCCTACTATGGCTACACCTTC
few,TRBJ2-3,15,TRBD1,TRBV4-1,CASSPRTGGTDTQYF,TGCGCCAGCAGCCCTAGGACAGGGGGCACAGATACGCAGTATTTT
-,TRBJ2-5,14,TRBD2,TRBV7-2,CASSHAGVEETQYF,TGTGCCAGCAGCCACGCGGGAGTTGAGGAGACCCAGTACTTC
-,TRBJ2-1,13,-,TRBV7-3,CASSSIGIGEQFF,TGTGCCAGCAGCTCAATTGGGATAGGTGAGCAGTTCTTC
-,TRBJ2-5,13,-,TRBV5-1,CASSLFQGETQYF,TGCGCCAGCAGCCTCTTCCAGGGGGAGACCCAGTACTTC
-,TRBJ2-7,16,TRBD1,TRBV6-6,CASSYSNFRDSYEQYF,TGTGCCAGCAGTTACTCGAACTTCCGGGACAGCTACGAGCAGTACTTC
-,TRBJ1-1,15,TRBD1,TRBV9,CASSAKGGAGTEAFF,TGTGCCAGCAGCGCCAAAGGGGGCGCGGGCACTGAAGCTTTCTTT
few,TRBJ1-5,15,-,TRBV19,CASSLGGGINQPQHF,TGTGCCAGTAGTCTCGGCGGGGGGATCAATCAGCCCCAGCATTTT
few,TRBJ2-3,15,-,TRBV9,CASSVSWGAGDTQYF,TGTGCCAGCAGCGTATCGTGGGGGGCAGGAGATACGCAGTATTTT
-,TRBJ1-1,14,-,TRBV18,CASSPQTGNTEAFF,TGTGCCAGCTCACCACAGACAGGGAACACTGAAGCTTTCTTT
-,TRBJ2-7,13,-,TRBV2,CASILEATYEQYF,TGTGCCAGCATTCTGGAAGCAACGTACGAGCAGTACTTC
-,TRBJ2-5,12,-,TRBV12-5,CASGLRSETQYF,TGTGCTAGTGGTTTGAGGTCGGAGACCCAGTACTTC
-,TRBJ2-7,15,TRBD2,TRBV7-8,CASSLGSSGSYEQYF,TGTGCCAGCAGCTTAGGATCCAGCGGGAGCTACGAGCAGTACTTC
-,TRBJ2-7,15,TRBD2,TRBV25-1,CASMRGGQNVYEQYF,TGTGCCAGCATGCGGGGGGGACAGAACGTCTACGAGCAGTACTTC
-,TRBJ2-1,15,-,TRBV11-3,CASSLVAGVGNEQFF,TGTGCCAGCAGCTTAGTGGCAGGGGTGGGCAATGAGCAGTTCTTC
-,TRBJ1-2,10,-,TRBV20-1,CSARASGYTF,TGCAGTGCTAGGGCGTCGGGCTACACCTTC
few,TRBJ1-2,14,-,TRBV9,CASSAGPTPHGYTF,TGTGCCAGCAGCGCGGGACCGACGCCCCATGGCTACACCTTC
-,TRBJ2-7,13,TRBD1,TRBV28,CASSSTGFHEQYF,TGTGCCAGCAGCTCGACAGGGTTCCACGAGCAGTACTTC
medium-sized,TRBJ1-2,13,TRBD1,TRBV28,CASSLTGGYGYTF,TGTGCCAGCAGCCTTACAGGGGGCTATGGCTACACCTTC
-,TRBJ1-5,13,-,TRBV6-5,CASSTGAYQPQHF,TGTGCCAGCAGTACAGGTGCTTATCAGCCCCAGCATTTT
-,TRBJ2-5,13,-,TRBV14,CASSRQLVETQYF,TGTGCCAGCAGCCGACAATTAGTAGAGACCCAGTACTTC
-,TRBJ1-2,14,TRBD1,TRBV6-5,CASSRGTGYYGYTF,TGTGCCAGCAGTCGCGGGACAGGATATTATGGCTACACCTTC
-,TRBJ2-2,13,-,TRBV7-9,CASSPRGAGELFF,TGTGCCAGCAGCCCTAGAGGCGCCGGGGAGCTGTTTTTT
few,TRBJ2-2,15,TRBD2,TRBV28,CASSATSGRTGELFF,TGTGCCAGCAGTGCGACTAGCGGGAGGACCGGGGAGCTGTTTTTT